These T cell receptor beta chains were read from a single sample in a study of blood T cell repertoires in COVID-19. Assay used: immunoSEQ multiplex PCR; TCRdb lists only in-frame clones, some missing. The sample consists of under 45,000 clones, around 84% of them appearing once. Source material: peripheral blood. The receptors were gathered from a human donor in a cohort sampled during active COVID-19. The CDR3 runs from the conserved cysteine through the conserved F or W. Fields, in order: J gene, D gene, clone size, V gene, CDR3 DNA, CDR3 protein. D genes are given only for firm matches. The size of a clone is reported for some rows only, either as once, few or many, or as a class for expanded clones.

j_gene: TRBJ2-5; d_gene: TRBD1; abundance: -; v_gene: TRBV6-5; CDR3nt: TGTGCCAGCACCCGGGACAGCCAAGAGACCCAGTACTTC; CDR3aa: CASTRDSQETQYF
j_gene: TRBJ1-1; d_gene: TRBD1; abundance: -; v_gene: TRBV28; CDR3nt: TGTGTTTCGCTGGACAGGGGGAACACTGAAGCTTTCTTT; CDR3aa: CVSLDRGNTEAFF
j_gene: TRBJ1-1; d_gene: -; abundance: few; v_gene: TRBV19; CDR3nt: TGTGCCACCACGGGGAAGATTAACACTGAAGCTTTCTTT; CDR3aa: CATTGKINTEAFF
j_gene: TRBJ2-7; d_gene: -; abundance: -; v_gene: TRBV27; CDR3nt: TGTGCCAGCAGTACCCTGGGTTTGGCAGGGGACGAGCAGTACTTC; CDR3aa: CASSTLGLAGDEQYF
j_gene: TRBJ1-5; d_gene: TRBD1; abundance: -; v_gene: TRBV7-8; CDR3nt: TGTGCCAGCAGCTTAGTTACAGGGGCCCATAGCAATCAGCCCCAGCATTTT; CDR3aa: CASSLVTGAHSNQPQHF
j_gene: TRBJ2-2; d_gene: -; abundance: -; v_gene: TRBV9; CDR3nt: TGTGCCAGCAGCCTCCGTGGAGACGGTAGCACCGGGGAGCTGTTTTTT; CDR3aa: CASSLRGDGSTGELFF
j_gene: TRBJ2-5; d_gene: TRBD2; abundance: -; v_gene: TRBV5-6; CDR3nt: TGTGCCAGCAGCTTGGTATTAGCGGGGGCGGAGACCCAGTACTTC; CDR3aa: CASSLVLAGAETQYF
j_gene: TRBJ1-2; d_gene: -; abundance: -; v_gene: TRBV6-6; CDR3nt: TGTGCCAGCAGTTCATCCGACAGGCGACTACCTGGCTACACCTTC; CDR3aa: CASSSSDRRLPGYTF
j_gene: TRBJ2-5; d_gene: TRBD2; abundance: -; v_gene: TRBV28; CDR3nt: TGTGCCAGCATTCCCTCGGTCGGGGTAGCGGGGGGGCGCGAGACCCAGTACTTC; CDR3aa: CASIPSVGVAGGRETQYF
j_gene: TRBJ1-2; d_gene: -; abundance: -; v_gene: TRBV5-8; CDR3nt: TGTGCCAGCAGCTTTCAGGGGTATAATGGCTACACCTTC; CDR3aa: CASSFQGYNGYTF
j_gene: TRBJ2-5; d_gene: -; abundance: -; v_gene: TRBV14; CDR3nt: TGTGCCAGCAGCCCGGACTATATCATCGAGACCCAGTACTTC; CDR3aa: CASSPDYIIETQYF
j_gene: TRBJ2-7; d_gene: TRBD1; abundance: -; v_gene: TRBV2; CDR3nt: TGCCAGACAGGGCGCCGATCCTACGAGCAGTACTTC; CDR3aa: CQTGRRSYEQYF
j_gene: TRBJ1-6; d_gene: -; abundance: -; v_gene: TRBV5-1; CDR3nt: TGCGCCAGCAGCTTGGGGACAGATTCTTATAATTCACCCCTCCACTTT; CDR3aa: CASSLGTDSYNSPLHF
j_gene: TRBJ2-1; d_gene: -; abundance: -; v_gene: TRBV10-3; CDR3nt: TGTGCCATCAGTGAGTCGGTCGCCGCGGGCAATGAGCAGTTCTTC; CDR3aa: CAISESVAAGNEQFF
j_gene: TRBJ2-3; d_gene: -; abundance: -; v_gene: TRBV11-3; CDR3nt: TGTGCCAGCAGCACGAGATGGGGGGACACAGATACGCAGTATTTT; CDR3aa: CASSTRWGDTDTQYF
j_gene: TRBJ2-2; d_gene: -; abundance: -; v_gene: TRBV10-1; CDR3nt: TGCGCCAGCACGGACAGGAACACCGGGGAGCTGTTTTTT; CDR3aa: CASTDRNTGELFF
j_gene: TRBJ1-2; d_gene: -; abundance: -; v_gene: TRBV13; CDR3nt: TGTGCCAGCAGCCTGAGGGGGTTCAACTATGGCTACACCTTC; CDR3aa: CASSLRGFNYGYTF
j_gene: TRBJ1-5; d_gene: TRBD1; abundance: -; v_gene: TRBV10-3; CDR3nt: TGTGCCATCAGCAGGGGGACAGAGAATCAGCCCCAGCATTTT; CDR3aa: CAISRGTENQPQHF
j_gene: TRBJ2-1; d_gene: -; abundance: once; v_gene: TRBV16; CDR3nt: TGTGCCAGCAGCCGGACATCCTACAATGAGCAGTTCTTC; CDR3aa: CASSRTSYNEQFF
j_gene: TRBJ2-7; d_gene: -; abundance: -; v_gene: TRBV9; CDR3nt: TGTGCCAGCAGCGTAGCTACGGAGCACTCCTACGAGCAGTACTTC; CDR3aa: CASSVATEHSYEQYF
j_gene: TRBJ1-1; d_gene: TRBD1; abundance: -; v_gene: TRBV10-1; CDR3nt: TGCGCCAGCAGTGAACAGGGGTCCACTGAAGCTTTCTTT; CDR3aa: CASSEQGSTEAFF
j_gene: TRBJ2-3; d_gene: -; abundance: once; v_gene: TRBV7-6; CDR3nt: TGTGCCAGCAGCCCGGGGACTCGGATAAGGAGCACAGATACGCAGTATTTT; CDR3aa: CASSPGTRIRSTDTQYF
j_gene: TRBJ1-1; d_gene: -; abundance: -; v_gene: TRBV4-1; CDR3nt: TGCGCCAGCAGCCAAAATACCTTGAGTATGATCACGGGGACTGAAGCTTTCTTT; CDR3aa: CASSQNTLSMITGTEAFF
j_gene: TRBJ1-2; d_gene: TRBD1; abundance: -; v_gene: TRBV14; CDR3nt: TGTGCCAGCAGCCAAGCAGGACAGGGCAAAGACTTC; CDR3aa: CASSQAGQGKDF
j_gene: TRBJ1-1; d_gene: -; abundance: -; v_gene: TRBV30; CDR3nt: TGTGCCTGGAGTACCGGCAATTCGGGGAACACTGAAGCTTTCTTT; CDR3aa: CAWSTGNSGNTEAFF
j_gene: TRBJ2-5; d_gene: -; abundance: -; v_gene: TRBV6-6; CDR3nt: TGTGCCAGCCTGGGGGGGGCTGGGGGAGAGACCCAGTACTTC; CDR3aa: CASLGGAGGETQYF
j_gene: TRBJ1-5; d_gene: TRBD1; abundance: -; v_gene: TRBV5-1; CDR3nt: TGCGCCAGCAGCTTGGGAACAGGGGTTAATCAGCCCCAGCATTTT; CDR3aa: CASSLGTGVNQPQHF
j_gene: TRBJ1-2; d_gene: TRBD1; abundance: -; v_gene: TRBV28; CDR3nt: TGTGCCAGCAGGCTACAGGGGTTATCTTATGGCTACACCTTC; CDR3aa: CASRLQGLSYGYTF
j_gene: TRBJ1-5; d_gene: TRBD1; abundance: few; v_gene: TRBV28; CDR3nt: TGTGCCAGCAGTTTATACGGAACAGGGGGCGTGCGGCAGCCCCAGCATTTT; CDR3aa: CASSLYGTGGVRQPQHF
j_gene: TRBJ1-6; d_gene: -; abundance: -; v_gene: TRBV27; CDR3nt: TGTGCCAGCGGCGGCCAAGGGGTCGACTATAATTCACCCCTCCACTTT; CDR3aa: CASGGQGVDYNSPLHF
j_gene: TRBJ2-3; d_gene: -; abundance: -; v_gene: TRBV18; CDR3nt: TGTGCCAGCTCACCATTAGGGGCAGATACGCAGTATTTT; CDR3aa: CASSPLGADTQYF
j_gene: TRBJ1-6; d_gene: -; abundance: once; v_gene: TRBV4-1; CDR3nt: TGCGCCAGCAGCCAGACACCGGGAGACTATAATTCACCCCTCCACTTT; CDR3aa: CASSQTPGDYNSPLHF
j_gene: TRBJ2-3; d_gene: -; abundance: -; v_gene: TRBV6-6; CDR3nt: TGTGCCAGCCAGGCCGCTGGGGATACGCAGTATTTT; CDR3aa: CASQAAGDTQYF
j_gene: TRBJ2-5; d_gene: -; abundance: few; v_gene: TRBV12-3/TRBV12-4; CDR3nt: TGTGCCAGCAGTATGACAGGAGAGACCCAGTACTTC; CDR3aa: CASSMTGETQYF
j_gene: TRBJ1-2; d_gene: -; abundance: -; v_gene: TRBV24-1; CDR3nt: TGTGCCACCAGTGAAACAGCTAACTATGGCTACACCTTC; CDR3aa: CATSETANYGYTF
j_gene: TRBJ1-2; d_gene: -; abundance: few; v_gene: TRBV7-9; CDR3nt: TGTGCCAGCAGCTTGTCAGGGGATGGCTACACCTTC; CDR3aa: CASSLSGDGYTF
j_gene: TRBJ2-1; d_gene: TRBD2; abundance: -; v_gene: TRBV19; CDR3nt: TGTGCCAGTATTGCCCCGGGGGGTAGCTACAATGAGCAGTTCTTC; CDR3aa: CASIAPGGSYNEQFF
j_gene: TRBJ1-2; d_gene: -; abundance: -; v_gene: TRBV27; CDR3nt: TGTGCCAGCAGTTTATCTGGGGGCGGAGGTGGCTACACCTTC; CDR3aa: CASSLSGGGGGYTF
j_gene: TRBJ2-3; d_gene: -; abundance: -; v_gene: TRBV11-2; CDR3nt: TGTGCCAGCGCCGTGGGCTACGCCACAGATACGCAGTATTTT; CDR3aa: CASAVGYATDTQYF
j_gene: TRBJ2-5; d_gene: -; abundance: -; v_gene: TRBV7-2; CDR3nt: TGTGCCAGCAGCTTAGGGCCGCCGGGGTTCGAAGAAGAGACCCAGTACTTC; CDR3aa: CASSLGPPGFEEETQYF
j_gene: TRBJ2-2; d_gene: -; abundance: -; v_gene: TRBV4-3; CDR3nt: TGCGCCAGCAGCCAAGACCCAGCACAGGGGGAGCTGTTTTTT; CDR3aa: CASSQDPAQGELFF
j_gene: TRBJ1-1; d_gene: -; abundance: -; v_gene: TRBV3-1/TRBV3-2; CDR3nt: TGTGCCAGCAGCCGGCAGGGGTTGAAGGCTTTCTTT; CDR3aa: CASSRQGLKAFF
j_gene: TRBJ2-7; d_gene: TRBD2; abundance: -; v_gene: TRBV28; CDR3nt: TGTGCCAGCAGTCCCCGGGGGGGTACTAGGTACGAGCAGTACTTC; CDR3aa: CASSPRGGTRYEQYF
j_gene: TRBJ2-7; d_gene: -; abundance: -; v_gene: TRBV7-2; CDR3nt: TGTGCCAGCAGCCTAGGTGGGGGGTCCTACGAGCAGTACTTC; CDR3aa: CASSLGGGSYEQYF
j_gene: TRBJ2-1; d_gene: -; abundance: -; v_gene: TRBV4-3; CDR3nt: TGCGCCAGCAGCCAAGAAAATTTCGGTGAGCAGTTCTTC; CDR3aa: CASSQENFGEQFF
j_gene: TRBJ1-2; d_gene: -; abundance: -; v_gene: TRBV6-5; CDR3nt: TGTGCCAGCAGTTACGGCCAGGGTTTAATTGGCTACACCTTC; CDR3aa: CASSYGQGLIGYTF
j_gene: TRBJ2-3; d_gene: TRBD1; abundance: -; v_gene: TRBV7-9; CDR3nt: TGTGCCAGCAGCGGTCGACAGGGGTCCAGCACAGATACGCAGTATTTT; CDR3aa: CASSGRQGSSTDTQYF
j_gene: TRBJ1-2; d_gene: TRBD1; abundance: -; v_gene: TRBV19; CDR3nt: TGTGCCAGTAGTGGCCGGGACAGGGGTTATGGCTACACCTTC; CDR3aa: CASSGRDRGYGYTF
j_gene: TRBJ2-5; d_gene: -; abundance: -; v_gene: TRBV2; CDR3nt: TGTGCCAGCGTTAAAGAGACCCAGTACTTC; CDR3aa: CASVKETQYF
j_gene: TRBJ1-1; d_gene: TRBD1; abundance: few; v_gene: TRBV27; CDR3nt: TGTGCCAGCCGCCGACAGGGGGCTCGGGAAGCTTTCTTT; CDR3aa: CASRRQGAREAFF
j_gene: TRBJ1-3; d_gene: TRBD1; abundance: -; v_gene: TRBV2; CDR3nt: TGTGCCAGCAGTGGAGGGGGCCGGGACACCATATATTTT; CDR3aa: CASSGGGRDTIYF
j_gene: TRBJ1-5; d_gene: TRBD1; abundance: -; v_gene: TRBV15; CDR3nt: TGTGCCACCAGCAGGGGAAACAGGGGAGGACATCAGCCCCAGCATTTT; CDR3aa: CATSRGNRGGHQPQHF
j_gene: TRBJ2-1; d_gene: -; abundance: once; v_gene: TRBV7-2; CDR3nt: TGTGCCAGCAGCCCCGGCTACAATGAGCAGTTCTTC; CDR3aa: CASSPGYNEQFF
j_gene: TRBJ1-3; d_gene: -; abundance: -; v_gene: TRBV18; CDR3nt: TGTGCCAGCTCACCCACTTCTGGAAACACCATATATTTT; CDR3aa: CASSPTSGNTIYF